These T cell receptor beta chains were read from a single sample in a study of shared clonotypes between healthy human individuals. Sequenced by immunoSEQ multiplex PCR; TCRdb stores in-frame clones only, minus some. The sample consists of around 1.1 million clones, 60% to 80% of them appearing once. The sample consisted of memory CD4+ T cells from PBMCs. The source of these receptors is a man younger than 35 in good health. Some clones in this sample may be carry-over from other donors' samples. Both conserved end residues are part of each CDR3. A D gene is named only where the DNA matches it firmly. The listing skips clone size in some rows; elsewhere it reads once, few, many or a size class.

v_gene,j_gene,d_gene,abundance,CDR3nt,CDR3aa
TRBV30,TRBJ2-6,TRBD1,NA,TGTGCCTGGAGCCAAGGACAGGCTGGGGCCAACGTCCTGACTTTC,CAWSQGQAGANVLTF
TRBV7-2,TRBJ1-5,NA,few,TGTGCCAGCAGCCCCCGGGTACCAAGTCTAGCAGGGCCCCAGCATTTT,CASSPRVPSLAGPQHF
TRBV13,TRBJ1-3,NA,NA,TGTGCCAGCAGCGCGCTACGGGGCTCTGGAAACACCATATATTTT,CASSALRGSGNTIYF
TRBV7-9,TRBJ1-4,TRBD1,once,TGTGCCAGCAGCCAAAGTGAACAGGGGAATGAAAAACTGTTTTTT,CASSQSEQGNEKLFF
TRBV20-1,TRBJ2-3,NA,NA,TGCAGTGCTAGAGGGGTAGATACGCAGTATTTT,CSARGVDTQYF
TRBV27,TRBJ1-5,NA,NA,TGTGCCAGCACTCCTTATGGGCCAGCCAGCAATCAGCCCCAGCATTTT,CASTPYGPASNQPQHF
TRBV5-1,TRBJ2-3,TRBD1,NA,TGCGCCAGCAGCAGGGACAGTGCCTCGGATACGCAGTATTTT,CASSRDSASDTQYF
TRBV5-1,TRBJ2-3,NA,NA,TGCGCCAGCAGCACCATACCAGGCACAGATACGCAGTATTTT,CASSTIPGTDTQYF
TRBV28,TRBJ1-4,NA,NA,TGTGCCAGCAGTCTACCGGGACAAAAACTGTTTTTT,CASSLPGQKLFF
TRBV7-3,TRBJ2-3,TRBD2,NA,TGTGCCAGCAGCTTATTCGGGGGGGTCACAGATACGCAGTATTTT,CASSLFGGVTDTQYF
TRBV7-2,TRBJ2-2,NA,NA,TGTGCCAGCAGCTTAGTCGGGGGACCCACCAGCGGGCTGTTTTTT,CASSLVGGPTSGLFF
TRBV5-1,TRBJ2-7,NA,once,TGCGCCAGCAGCGTTTTGGGGGGCTCCTACGAGCAGTACTTC,CASSVLGGSYEQYF
TRBV7-9,TRBJ1-5,NA,few,TGTGCCAGCAGCATCAGGGGCAATCAGCCCCAGCATTTT,CASSIRGNQPQHF
TRBV5-1,TRBJ1-1,NA,NA,TGCGCCAGCAGCCACGGGCATTTGAACACTGAAGCTTTCTTT,CASSHGHLNTEAFF
TRBV6-1,TRBJ1-2,TRBD1,NA,TGTGCCAGCCGGGAGATGACAGGGCTAAACTATGGCTACACCTTC,CASREMTGLNYGYTF
TRBV5-4,TRBJ1-1,NA,NA,TGTGCCAGCAGCTTTGACAGGAACACTGAAGCTTTCTTT,CASSFDRNTEAFF
TRBV7-2,TRBJ2-5,NA,NA,TGTGCCAGCAGCTTCACACCGCAAGAGACCCAGTACTTC,CASSFTPQETQYF
TRBV5-8,TRBJ1-3,NA,NA,TGTGCCAGCAGCTTGGTGAGAAACACCATATATTTT,CASSLVRNTIYF
TRBV5-1,TRBJ2-5,NA,NA,TGCGCCAGCAGCCTCTTTGGGGGGGCCGATGAGGAGACCCAGTACTTC,CASSLFGGADEETQYF
TRBV6-9,TRBJ1-1,NA,NA,TGTGCCGGCCCTAGGGCGAACACTGAAGCTTTCTTT,CAGPRANTEAFF
TRBV5-1,TRBJ2-7,NA,NA,TGCGCCAGCAGGGAGGCTAGCGCTTCCTACGAGCAGTACTTC,CASREASASYEQYF
TRBV10-1,TRBJ2-1,NA,NA,TGCGCCAGCAGCAACAGGATTTACGGTGAGCAGTTCTTC,CASSNRIYGEQFF
TRBV7-3,TRBJ2-7,TRBD1,NA,TGTGCCAGCAGCTTAGGGGGACAGGGGCTCTACGAGCAGTACTTC,CASSLGGQGLYEQYF
TRBV10-3,TRBJ2-1,NA,NA,TGTGCCATCAGTGAGTCAGGAGTCAGCTCCTACAATGAGCAGTTCTTC,CAISESGVSSYNEQFF
TRBV19,TRBJ1-2,NA,few,TGTGCCAGTAGTGCGGCAGACTATGGCTACACCTTC,CASSAADYGYTF
TRBV6-5,TRBJ1-2,NA,NA,TGTGCCAGCAGTTCGACAGTTTTCTATGGCTACACCTTC,CASSSTVFYGYTF
TRBV14,TRBJ2-1,NA,NA,TGTGCCAGCAGCCAAGATTTTAAGAATGAGCAGTTCTTC,CASSQDFKNEQFF
TRBV19,TRBJ2-7,TRBD1,NA,TGTGCCAGTAGTCACCTACAGGGGACGTCCTACGAGCAGTACTTC,CASSHLQGTSYEQYF
TRBV9,TRBJ2-6,NA,NA,TGTGCCAGCAGTGAAGGGACCCCCTCTGGGGCCAACGTCCTGACTTTC,CASSEGTPSGANVLTF
TRBV30,TRBJ1-1,NA,NA,TGTGCCTGGAGCCCAGGGGCGGCAGAAGCTTTCTTT,CAWSPGAAEAFF
TRBV18,TRBJ1-2,TRBD1,NA,TGTGCCAGCTCACCAGGGACAGGGGATAATGGCTACACCTTC,CASSPGTGDNGYTF
TRBV27,TRBJ1-1,NA,NA,TGTGCCAGCAGTTTAGGGTGGAAAACCCCTGAAGCTTTCTTT,CASSLGWKTPEAFF
TRBV19,TRBJ2-7,TRBD1,NA,TGTGCCAGTAGTCTAACAGGGGGCGGTTACGAGCAGTACTTC,CASSLTGGGYEQYF
TRBV5-1,TRBJ2-2,NA,NA,TGCGCCAGCACCCGTCCATTCGGTGGGAACACCGGGGAGCTGTTTTTT,CASTRPFGGNTGELFF
TRBV27,TRBJ2-2,NA,NA,TGTGCCAGCAGAACCCGGGACACCGGGGAGCTGTTTTTT,CASRTRDTGELFF
TRBV27,TRBJ1-4,NA,once,TGTGCCAGCAGTTTAGAGCGTCGGGGCCCCCTCGGAGAGGGTAATGAAAAACTGTTTTTT,CASSLERRGPLGEGNEKLFF
TRBV5-1,TRBJ2-7,TRBD2,NA,TGCGCCAGCAGCTTGGACAGCGGGAGTATCTCCTACGAGCAGTACTTC,CASSLDSGSISYEQYF
TRBV5-8,TRBJ2-1,TRBD2,NA,TGTGCCAGCAGTTCGGGACTAGCGGAGGGTGGTGAGCAGTTCTTC,CASSSGLAEGGEQFF
TRBV4-2,TRBJ2-1,NA,few,TGTGCCAGCAGCCTTACTAAATCCTCCTACAATGAGCAGTTCTTC,CASSLTKSSYNEQFF
TRBV19,TRBJ2-2,TRBD1,NA,TGTGCCAGTAGTCTCGGACAGGGGCAGAGCGGGGAGCTGTTTTTT,CASSLGQGQSGELFF
TRBV2,TRBJ2-7,NA,NA,TGTGCCAGCACCTCGAGGAGTTACTCCTACGAGCAGTACTTC,CASTSRSYSYEQYF
TRBV11-3,TRBJ2-5,NA,NA,TGTGCCAGCAGCGCCCGACACGATTTGGAGACCCAGTACTTC,CASSARHDLETQYF
TRBV19,TRBJ1-1,NA,NA,TGTGCCAGTAGCATGACATATAACACTGAAGCTTTCTTT,CASSMTYNTEAFF
TRBV5-1,TRBJ2-3,TRBD2,NA,TGCGCCAGCAGCTCAGGGACTAGCGGGACCGCGGTAGATACGCAGTATTTT,CASSSGTSGTAVDTQYF
TRBV5-4,TRBJ2-7,TRBD2,once,TGTGCCAGCAGCCCCACGGCTAGCGGGAGGGCCGAAAAGCAGTACTTC,CASSPTASGRAEKQYF
TRBV28,TRBJ2-3,NA,many,TGTGCCAGCAGTTTCGCCAGCACAGATACGCAGTATTTT,CASSFASTDTQYF
TRBV5-1,TRBJ1-2,NA,NA,TGCGCCAGCAGCTTGGAGAGCGCCGCCCGGGAGGGCTACACCTTC,CASSLESAAREGYTF